This T cell receptor beta chain was observed in a study of blood T cell repertoires in COVID-19. The authors' processing: The authors estimated nucleated cell counts from reference gene primer amplification. Clones were sequenced by immunoSEQ multiplex PCR, and TCRdb holds only the in-frame ones, with some missing. D and trimming were read from the DNA, whereas the V and J calls and clone size are those reported in that table. Among over 100,000 clones listed, approximately 80% were seen once. This clone appeared a few times. The CDR3 covers 14 residues. The ends were cut back, 4 bases at V and 4 bases at J, with 14 bases in the middle. Looked up from germline, CDR1 is SGDLS and CDR2 is YYNGEE.

This clonotype was obtained from a woman older than 75 with acute or convalescent COVID-19. The sample consisted of peripheral blood. The V and J genes are TRBV9 and TRBJ1-1; D is possibly TRBD1 (5 bases). CDR3 residues: CASSLQGGVTEAFF. In nucleotides, the CDR3 is TGTGCCAGCAGCCTCCAGGGTGGGGTCACTGAAGCTTTCTTT.